These 30 T cell receptor beta chains originate from one sample sequenced in a study of blood T cell repertoires in COVID-19. The data were produced by immunoSEQ multiplex PCR, yet TCRdb's version contains in-frame clones alone and is incomplete. The repertoire holds roughly 150,000 clones, with roughly four fifths as singletons. Sequenced: peripheral blood. These receptors all stem from a human donor in a cohort sampled during active COVID-19.

This clone showed up just once. This sequence joins TRBV5-4 and TRBJ2-3; TRBD2 matches at 9 bases. The germline V gene has CDR1 SGHNT and CDR2 YYREEE (reference sequence). CDR3 length: 13 residues. Trimming removed 7 bases from V and 3 bases from J; junction bases left unmatched: 3. In DNA, the CDR3 is TGTGCCAGCGCCAGCGGGGGGACAGATACGCAGTATTTT. Its protein product is CASASGGTDTQYF.

This rearrangement joins TRBV6-5 to TRBJ1-1, with D possibly matching TRBD1 (6 bases). Between the trimmed V and J ends, which lost 6 bases and 3 bases, there was a span of 17 bases. This CDR3 is built from 15 residues. Germline CDR1 and CDR2: MNHEY and SVGAGI. CDR3: CASRNARQVDTEAFF. The CDR3 DNA reads TGTGCCAGCAGAAACGCTCGACAGGTTGACACTGAAGCTTTCTTT.

V gene TRBV6-5 combines with J gene TRBJ1-2; 9 bases fit TRBD1. Germline CDR1 and CDR2: MNHEY and SVGAGI. Trimming removed 6 bases from V and 4 bases from J; junction bases left unmatched: 9. The CDR3 runs 15 residues. CDR3 residues: CASRVRDRVGYGYTF. The CDR3 DNA reads TGTGCCAGCAGGGTCCGGGACAGGGTAGGCTATGGCTACACCTTC.

This chain uses TRBV9 with TRBJ2-3; 13 nucleotides align to TRBD2. Per the germline V gene, CDR1 is SGDLS and CDR2 is YYNGEE. V gave up 4 bases and J gave up 5 bases; unmatched junction bases: 7. The CDR3 consists of 16 residues. The chain's CDR3 is CASSWGLAGSGDTQYF. The CDR3 DNA sequence: TGTGCCAGCAGCTGGGGACTAGCGGGGTCGGGAGATACGCAGTATTTT.

The rearrangement uses TRBV7-9 and TRBJ2-3; TRBD2 might be the D (6 bases). Trimming shortened V by 4 bases and J by 4 bases, and 12 bases separated the two germline ends. Germline values: CDR1 SEHNR, CDR2 FQNEAQ (reference sequence). This CDR3 is 14 amino acids long. The DNA for the CDR3 is TGTGCCAGCAGCTCCGGGACTGAGGCAGATACGCAGTATTTT. Translation: CASSSGTEADTQYF.

The chain employs TRBV19 and TRBJ2-5, with 7 bases aligning to TRBD1. J lost 7 bases, V lost 5 bases, and 10 bases had no gene match. Germline CDR1 is LNHDA and CDR2 is SQIVND (reference sequence). The CDR3 loop spans 14 amino acids. This chain's CDR3 is CASSGGQVVGTQYF. CDR3 in DNA: TGTGCCAGTAGTGGTGGACAGGTCGTTGGGACCCAGTACTTC.

CDR3 bases: TGCGCCAGCAGCTTGGAGATGGGACAGGGGGTATATAACTATGGCTACACCTTC. This sequence encodes CASSLEMGQGVYNYGYTF. The chain combines TRBV5-1 with TRBJ1-2; 11 bases align to TRBD1. This CDR3 region has 18 residues. Germline-derived CDR1 and CDR2 are SGHRS and YFSETQ. V lost 0 bases to trimming and J lost 1 base; unmatched junction nucleotides: 8.

This clone was found once. The CDR3 here is CASSSGLAGAYNQYF. CDR3 in DNA: TGTGCCAGTAGTTCCGGACTAGCGGGGGCCTACAATCAGTACTTC. The chain carries TRBV19 and TRBJ2-4; 13 nucleotides line up with TRBD2. J gave up 12 bases and V 5 bases, and 10 bases lay outside the gene matches. This CDR3 spans 15 amino acids. CDR1 is LNHDA, CDR2 SQIVND, per germline (reference sequence). The whole variable domain, remainder taken from reference TRBV19 and TRBJ2-4, is DGGITQSPKYLFRKEGQNVTLSCEQNLNHDAMYWYRQDPGQGLRLIYYSQIVNDFQKGDIAEGYSVSREKKESFPLTVTSAQKNPTAFYLCASSSGLAGAYNQYFGAGTRLSVL.

V and J are TRBV7-6 and TRBJ2-7; D might be TRBD1 (8 bases). Germline-derived CDR1 and CDR2 are SGHVS and FNYEAQ. The V and J ends lost 5 bases and 7 bases respectively, with 15 bases between them. There are 13 residues in the CDR3. The CDR3 sequence: CASSRTGGGEQYF. CDR3 nucleotides: TGTGCCAGCAGCCGTACAGGGGGGGGAGAGCAGTACTTC. Variable domain in full (rest from reference TRBV7-6 and TRBJ2-7): GAGVSQSPRYKVTKRGQDVALRCDPISGHVSLYWYRQALGQGPEFLTYFNYEAQQDKSGLPNDRFSAERPEGSISTLTIQRTEQRDSAMYRCASSRTGGGEQYFGPGTRLTVT.

This chain uses TRBV2 with TRBJ1-5, with D hard to call. Germline V CDR1 and CDR2: SNHLY, FYNNEI. Trimming removed 6 bases from V and 4 bases from J, with 7 bases in between. The CDR3 totals 12 residues. The CDR3 here is CASRSLNQPQHF. DNA for the CDR3: TGTGCCAGCAGGTCTCTAAATCAGCCCCAGCATTTT.

The chain employs TRBV5-1 and TRBJ2-3, with 8 positions matching TRBD2. The germline gives CDR1 SGHRS, CDR2 YFSETQ. The junction had 4 bases not matched to a gene; V was cut back by 4 bases and J by 0 bases. CDR3 length: 15 residues. CDR3 protein: CASSAGTRSTDTQYF. CDR3 DNA: TGCGCCAGCAGCGCCGGGACTAGAAGCACAGATACGCAGTATTTT.

The chain links TRBV19 to TRBJ1-6; 11 nucleotides match TRBD1. The J segment lost 9 bases and the V segment lost 8 bases, leaving 6 bases of the junction unmatched. Germline V gene data show CDR1 as LNHDA and CDR2 as SQIVND (reference sequence). The CDR3 is made up of 14 amino acids. The CDR3 reads CASSLDRGRSPLHF. CDR3 coding DNA: TGTGCCAGTTCCTTGGACAGGGGGCGTTCACCCCTCCACTTT.

This clone was seen a handful of times. The V and J genes are TRBV27 and TRBJ2-3; D may be TRBD2 (6 bases). CDR1 and CDR2 from the germline V gene are MNHEY and SMNVEV (reference sequence). The CDR3 spans 16 residues. Trimming removed 6 bases from V and 1 base from J, with 17 bases in between. CDR3: CASSQMVGGGTDTQYF. Written as DNA, the CDR3 is TGTGCCAGCAGCCAAATGGTCGGGGGAGGCACAGATACGCAGTATTTT.

The CDR3 region is CASSSSTGYEQYF. Written as DNA, the CDR3 is TGTGCCAGCAGCTCCTCGACAGGCTACGAGCAGTACTTC. This chain joins TRBV5-5 and TRBJ2-7; TRBD1 might be the D (6 bases). V was trimmed by 3 bases and J by 3 bases, leaving 10 bases between them. The CDR3 is 13 residues long. Per germline, CDR1 SGHKS and CDR2 YYEKEE (reference sequence). Full variable domain (outside the CDR3, taken from reference TRBV5-5 and TRBJ2-7): DAGVTQSPTHLIKTRGQQVTLRCSPISGHKSVSWYQQVLGQGPQFIFQYYEKEERGRGNFPDRFSARQFPNYSSELNVNALLLGDSALYLCASSSSTGYEQYFGPGTRLTVT.

CDR3 DNA sequence: TGTGCCAGCAGAGGGGAGACAGGGCTTTTTGAAAAACTGTTTTTT. This codes for CASRGETGLFEKLFF. The chain recombines TRBV7-9 with TRBJ1-4; TRBD1 matches at 7 bases. The V gene end was trimmed by 6 bases and the J gene end by 7 bases; junction bases not matched to a gene: 11. The CDR3 is made up of 15 amino acids. Germline CDR1 SEHNR, CDR2 FQNEAQ (reference sequence). Combining the CDR3 with reference TRBV7-9 and TRBJ1-4 gives the whole variable domain DTGVSQNPRHKITKRGQNVTFRCDPISEHNRLYWYRQTLGQGPEFLTYFQNEAQLEKSRLLSDRFSAERPKGSFSTLEIQRTEQGDSAMYLCASRGETGLFEKLFFGSGTQLSVL.

The J gene is TRBJ2-5, the V gene TRBV4-2; 8 nucleotides line up with TRBD2. The CDR3 runs to 14 residues. Trimming at V came to 2 bases and at J to 5 bases, leaving 4 bases not matched to a gene. The germline V gene has CDR1 LGHNA and CDR2 YNFKEQ. The chain's CDR3 is CASSQPGGRETQYF. For the CDR3, the DNA is TGTGCCAGCAGCCAACCGGGGGGGCGGGAGACCCAGTACTTC.

The gene calls are TRBV19 and TRBJ1-1; unclear D gene. CDR1 and CDR2 (germline): LNHDA, SQIVND (reference sequence). The V and J ends lost 3 bases and 5 bases respectively, with 13 bases between them. This CDR3 contains 14 residues. The CDR3 region is CASSISGSQTEAFF. CDR3 coding DNA: TGTGCCAGTAGTATTTCTGGCAGTCAGACTGAAGCTTTCTTT.

This sequence joins TRBV7-6 and TRBJ2-3; TRBD2 is a possible D gene (6 bases). The CDR3 runs 17 residues. V was trimmed by 5 bases and J by 0 bases, leaving 18 bases between them. Germline CDR1 and CDR2: SGHVS and FNYEAQ. The CDR3 DNA follows: TGTGCCAGCAGCGCTAGGGTTACCGGGGGAAGCACAGATACGCAGTATTTT. This codes for CASSARVTGGSTDTQYF.

V gene TRBV5-4 combines with J gene TRBJ1-1; 7 positions match TRBD1. This CDR3 spans 15 amino acids. V gave up 4 bases and J gave up 0 bases; unmatched junction bases: 6. The germline CDR1 and CDR2 sequences are SGHNT and YYREEE (reference sequence). CDR3 sequence (DNA): TGTGCCAGCAGCCCTAGAACAGGGGTGAACACTGAAGCTTTCTTT. Amino acids: CASSPRTGVNTEAFF.

The chain carries TRBV2 and TRBJ2-7; D is possibly TRBD2 (6 bases). The germline V gene has CDR1 SNHLY and CDR2 FYNNEI. V lost 6 bases, J lost 1 base, and 19 bases lay in between. The CDR3 contains 16 residues. CDR3 in DNA: TGTGCCAGCAGCCCCCCGACCCGGGAGAGGTCCTACGAGCAGTACTTC. Translation: CASSPPTRERSYEQYF.

J is TRBJ2-3 and V is TRBV7-9; 7 bases line up with TRBD2. The CDR3 is 16 residues long. Germline V gene lookup returns CDR1 SEHNR and CDR2 FQNEAQ (reference sequence). With 2 bases clipped from V and 3 bases from J, the junction kept 8 bases outside the gene matches. The CDR3 spells CASSLTADGGTDTQYF. CDR3 DNA: TGTGCCAGCAGCTTAACCGCGGACGGGGGGACAGATACGCAGTATTTT.

The rearrangement uses TRBV10-1 and TRBJ2-1; 7 bases are shared with TRBD1. Germline lookup yields CDR1 WNHNN and CDR2 SYGVQD (reference sequence). The CDR3 sequence is 16 residues long. The junction had 8 bases not matched to a gene; V was cut back by 2 bases and J by 4 bases. Written as DNA, the CDR3 is TGCGCCAGCAGTGAGAGACCGGGACAGCGATACAATGAGCAGTTCTTC. Translating gives CASSERPGQRYNEQFF.

This clone was found a few times. The chain joins TRBV4-1 to TRBJ2-3; 8 nucleotides align to TRBD2. Germline V gene sequence: CDR1 MGHRA, CDR2 YSYEKL. Trimming took 8 bases from V and 1 from J; bases not matched to a gene: 2. The CDR3 length is 13 residues. The CDR3 nucleotides read TGCGCCAGCCAACTAGCGGGCACAGATACGCAGTATTTT. Translating it yields CASQLAGTDTQYF.

As concerns this clone: The same CDR3 also results from other DNA sequences found in this sample. The chain uses TRBV12-5 and TRBJ1-1; perhaps TRBD1 as D (6 bases). V was trimmed by 0 bases and J by 0 bases, leaving 8 bases between them. The CDR3 contains 15 residues. Looked up from germline, CDR1 is LGHNT and CDR2 is FRNRAP. Here the CDR3 DNA reads TGTGCTAGTGGTTTGGTACAGGGCCTGAACACTGAAGCTTTCTTT. This translates into CASGLVQGLNTEAFF.

The chain links TRBV4-1 to TRBJ2-7, with 11 bases identical to TRBD2. The CDR3 runs 17 residues. Germline CDR1 is MGHRA and CDR2 is YSYEKL. Trimming removed 0 bases from V and 3 bases from J; junction bases left unmatched: 7. This chain's CDR3 is CASSQDQTSGASYEQYF. Here the CDR3 DNA reads TGCGCCAGCAGCCAAGATCAGACTAGCGGGGCGAGCTACGAGCAGTACTTC.

This clone has a handful of counts. This chain uses TRBV28 with TRBJ1-1, with no clear D. Trimming left V 4 bases short and J 7 bases short, with 10 bases between. This CDR3 contains 12 residues. Per the germline V gene, CDR1 is MDHEN and CDR2 is SYDVKM. The CDR3 DNA follows: TGTGCCAGCAGTTGGAGGGTTAGTGAAGCTTTCTTT. As protein: CASSWRVSEAFF.

This rearrangement joins TRBV5-1 to TRBJ2-5; 11 nucleotides agree with TRBD1. The CDR3 runs to 16 residues. Trimming removed 4 bases from V and 4 bases from J; junction bases left unmatched: 9. Germline CDR1 SGHRS, CDR2 YFSETQ. This CDR3 reads CASSRSGGQGGETQYF. The CDR3 nucleotides are TGCGCCAGCAGCCGGTCAGGGGGACAGGGGGGAGAGACCCAGTACTTC.

The genes are TRBV2 and TRBJ2-7, with D perhaps TRBD1 (5 bases). Germline V gene sequence: CDR1 SNHLY, CDR2 FYNNEI. Trimming took 1 base from V and 2 from J, leaving 12 bases between them. This CDR3 spans 15 amino acids. The CDR3 bases are TGTGCCAGCAGTGAAGGGCAGGGTGTGCCCTACGAGCAGTACTTC. Its protein is CASSEGQGVPYEQYF.

The chain couples TRBV18 to TRBJ1-6; no clear D. V shed 3 bases and J shed 0 bases, with 6 bases lying between them. Germline loops: CDR1 KGHSH, CDR2 LQKENI. The CDR3 sequence is 15 residues long. CDR3 DNA: TGTGCCAGCTCACCCGTGAGCTCCTATAATTCACCCCTCCACTTT. Translated: CASSPVSSYNSPLHF.

The genes are TRBV24-1 and TRBJ2-1; 8 nucleotides align to TRBD2. Germline V gene sequence: CDR1 KGHDR, CDR2 SFDVKD. V trimming: 1 base; J trimming: 5 bases; junction bases outside the gene matches: 6. The CDR3 runs 16 residues. CDR3 sequence (DNA): TGTGCCACCAGTGATTTCAGCGGGGGCGCGAACAATGAGCAGTTCTTC. Its protein product is CATSDFSGGANNEQFF.